These 9 T cell receptor beta chains came from one sample sequenced in a study of somatic mutations in cytotoxic T cells in rheumatoid arthritis. Profiling relied on immunoSEQ multiplex PCR, and the TCRdb table lists in-frame clones only, not all of them. The profile shows 10,000 to 12,000 clones, approximately 89% of them singletons. Sequencing input: CD4+ T cells sorted from blood. These receptors all stem from a woman aged 18-30 years with rheumatoid arthritis.

The rearrangement joins TRBV10-3 to TRBJ1-5; D is unresolved. Germline V gives CDR1 ENHRY, CDR2 SYGVKD. V shed 3 bases and J shed 0 bases, with 6 bases lying between them. CDR3 length equals 14 residues. CDR3 loop: CAISDDISNQPQHF. CDR3 coding DNA: TGTGCCATCAGTGACGACATTAGCAATCAGCCCCAGCATTTT.

This clone was observed a single time. J is TRBJ2-1 and V is TRBV5-4; TRBD1 agrees at 9 bases. The V gene end was trimmed by 6 bases and the J gene end by 1 base; junction bases not matched to a gene: 11. CDR1 SGHNT and CDR2 YYREEE come from the germline V gene (reference sequence). The CDR3 runs 17 residues. The CDR3 sequence is CASNRLGQGGSYNEQFF. CDR3 in DNA: TGTGCCAGCAACCGCTTGGGACAGGGTGGATCCTACAATGAGCAGTTCTTC.

The rearrangement uses TRBV27 and TRBJ2-5; a weak D match, TRBD2 (5 bases). Trimming left V 4 bases short and J 3 bases short, with 15 bases between. Germline assignment: CDR1 MNHEY and CDR2 SMNVEV (reference sequence). CDR3 length equals 15 residues. The CDR3 here is CASSYSGMREETQYF. CDR3 DNA sequence: TGTGCCAGCAGTTACTCCGGGATGAGGGAAGAGACCCAGTACTTC.

V gene TRBV7-2 combines with J gene TRBJ2-6; 7 nucleotides match TRBD1. This CDR3 is built from 17 residues. CDR1 is SGHTA, CDR2 FQGNSA, per germline. With V trimmed by 5 bases and J by 1 base, 8 bases remained unmatched. CDR3 sequence: CASSRDRVVSGANVLTF. The CDR3 bases are TGTGCCAGCAGCCGCGACAGGGTAGTATCTGGGGCCAACGTCCTGACTTTC.

The chain carries TRBV18 and TRBJ2-3; D call uncertain. The CDR3 totals 16 residues. V was cut by 1 base and J by 1 base, with 12 bases left in between. Germline V gene sequence: CDR1 KGHSH, CDR2 LQKENI. CDR3 bases: TGTGCCAGCTCACCACGGCCAGGTGGTCGCACAGATACGCAGTATTTT. It yields the protein CASSPRPGGRTDTQYF.

Turning to this clone: Other DNA variants within this sample encode the same CDR3. The chain has TRBV7-2 and TRBJ2-1; 8 bases fit TRBD2. The CDR3 contains 15 residues. V shed 7 bases and J 0 bases; nucleotides not matched to a gene: 5. CDR1 and CDR2 from the germline V gene are SGHTA and FQGNSA. The CDR3 DNA reads TGTGCCAGCACCGCCGGGACTAGCTCCTACAATGAGCAGTTCTTC. This sequence encodes CASTAGTSSYNEQFF.

The rearrangement links TRBV6-5 to TRBJ1-5; D not certain. CDR3 length: 14 residues. CDR1 and CDR2 (germline): MNHEY, SVGAGI. V lost 6 bases, J lost 3 bases, and 12 bases lay in between. In nucleotides, the CDR3 is TGTGCCAGCAGGGGAGACCTTTACAATCAGCCCCAGCATTTT. It is translated as CASRGDLYNQPQHF.

The chain recombines TRBV7-2 with TRBJ2-1; 9 bases agree with TRBD1. The V segment lost 5 bases and the J segment 7 bases; nucleotides outside the gene matches: 6. The germline CDR1 and CDR2 sequences are SGHTA and FQGNSA. The CDR3 consists of 14 residues. In DNA form, the CDR3 reads TGTGCCAGCAGCCGGGACAGGGTCGATAATGAGCAGTTCTTC. It specifies CASSRDRVDNEQFF.

The chain employs TRBV4-2 and TRBJ2-3, with D maybe TRBD2 (5 bases). CDR1 LGHNA and CDR2 YNFKEQ come from the germline V gene. Trimming removed 4 bases from V and 1 base from J, with 12 bases in between. CDR3 length: 15 amino acids. CDR3 coding DNA: TGTGCCAGCAGCCCGAGTCAGGAGGGCACAGATACGCAGTATTTT. Residues: CASSPSQEGTDTQYF.